What follows are 2 T cell receptor beta chains derived from one specimen sequenced in a study of blood T cells in healthy people across ages. A J-beta primer mix and a sample-barcoded 5' primer were used in a second PCR of roughly 6 to 12 cycles. TCRdb re-called the 5' RACE reads through MiXCR, storing one row per CDR3 protein. The profile shows approximately 680,000 distinct CDR3 sequences, approximately 30% of them singletons. Sequenced sample: blood. The source is a woman older than 75 in good health.

This clonotype occurred once. The chain combines TRBV7-6 with TRBJ2-7, with a tentative D call TRBD1 (5 bases). CDR3 length: 15 residues. Germline CDR1 reads SGHVS; CDR2 reads FNYEAQ. Trimming shortened V by 1 base and J by 3 bases, and 13 bases separated the two germline ends. As DNA, the CDR3 is TGTGCCAGCAGCTTAGGGGTAGGGGCGAACTACGAGCAGTACTTC. Amino acids: CASSLGVGANYEQYF.

The genes are TRBV29-1 and TRBJ2-4, with D tentatively TRBD2 (6 bases). Germline V lookup: CDR1 SQVTM, CDR2 ANQGSEA. The V end lost 7 bases, the J end lost 6 bases, and 13 bases lay between the germline ends. This CDR3 comprises 12 residues. CDR3 DNA sequence: TGCAGCGCGGGGGAATGGGGAAACATTCAGTACTTC. As protein: CSAGEWGNIQYF.